A selection of T cell receptor beta chains follows, all from one sample in a study of neurological immune-mediated disorders. TCRdb reprocessed the 5' RACE reads with MiXCR, giving one entry per CDR3 protein. Among 57,000 or so distinct CDR3 sequences listed, around 10% were seen once. The sample consisted of PBMCs. The receptors come from a man aged 25 to 40 in good health. The conserved cysteine and the conserved F or W are not part of the CDR3 here.

j_call: TRBJ1-5
v_call: TRBV20-1
cdr3_aa: SAKEPGGQPQH

j_call: TRBJ1-3
v_call: TRBV7-2
cdr3_aa: ASSTRQGGNTIY

j_call: TRBJ2-2
v_call: TRBV20-1
cdr3_aa: SASDGANTGELF

j_call: TRBJ2-7
v_call: TRBV5-6
cdr3_aa: ASTLGLMDEQY

j_call: TRBJ2-7
v_call: TRBV20-1
cdr3_aa: SASGSYRDRGSYEQY

j_call: TRBJ2-7
v_call: TRBV3-1
cdr3_aa: ASSQGQINYEQY

j_call: TRBJ1-1
v_call: TRBV28
cdr3_aa: ASGRLEAF

j_call: TRBJ2-7
v_call: TRBV20-1
cdr3_aa: SAWDSAPSEQY

j_call: TRBJ2-4
v_call: TRBV7-2
cdr3_aa: ASSPLAGGPGHIQY

j_call: TRBJ1-5
v_call: TRBV6-2/TRBV6-3
cdr3_aa: ASSYSLVQPQH

j_call: TRBJ2-2
v_call: TRBV5-1
cdr3_aa: ASSRVPLAANTGELF

j_call: TRBJ1-2
v_call: TRBV6-8
cdr3_aa: ASSDGGGSRYNYGYT

j_call: TRBJ1-5
v_call: TRBV28
cdr3_aa: ASSLRPLHQPQH

j_call: TRBJ2-1
v_call: TRBV7-6
cdr3_aa: ASSLVAREALGNEQF

j_call: TRBJ2-1
v_call: TRBV20-1
cdr3_aa: SASERIPPYNEQF

j_call: TRBJ1-5
v_call: TRBV20-1
cdr3_aa: SARLRMAQPQH

j_call: TRBJ2-6
v_call: TRBV3-1
cdr3_aa: ASSPISGANVLT

j_call: TRBJ1-6
v_call: TRBV7-9
cdr3_aa: ASSPAPGAPLH

j_call: TRBJ2-1
v_call: TRBV7-9
cdr3_aa: ASSSLSGRTYNEQF

j_call: TRBJ1-2
v_call: TRBV28
cdr3_aa: ASSSSLGTGGREGGYT

j_call: TRBJ1-4
v_call: TRBV27
cdr3_aa: ASSLNRGEVKLF

j_call: TRBJ2-2
v_call: TRBV6-5
cdr3_aa: ASSYGLPPTGELF

j_call: TRBJ2-3
v_call: TRBV5-5
cdr3_aa: ASTLEGTQY

j_call: TRBJ2-1
v_call: TRBV15
cdr3_aa: ATSSGASGKVDEQF

j_call: TRBJ1-4
v_call: TRBV28
cdr3_aa: ASNYRGGANEKLF

j_call: TRBJ1-1
v_call: TRBV5-1
cdr3_aa: ASSLQGTNTEAF

j_call: TRBJ2-2
v_call: TRBV10-2
cdr3_aa: ASSRGRNTGELF

j_call: TRBJ2-2
v_call: TRBV3-1
cdr3_aa: ASSPNSGRTGELF